This T cell receptor beta chain originates from a study of CD8+ T cells in alopecia areata (dated by TCRdb to between 2017 and 2018). For the wider study: The treated patients, all with moderate-to-severe alopecia areata, were enrolled in an open-label pilot trial of oral tofacitinib given at 5 to 10 mg twice daily. TCRbeta CDR3 regions were amplified by immunoSEQ multiplex PCR with 35 Vbeta forward and 13 Jbeta reverse primers. RNA was extracted with the PAXgene miRNA kit for fixed scalp, the miRNeasy kit for PBMCs, and the RNeasy kit for mouse skin. Patients on tofacitinib were biopsied at baseline and after 4 and 24 weeks of treatment, and several of the patients also had a later scalp biopsy. Tofacitinib was administered for 6 to 18 months, and 6 months of follow-up off drug were then conducted to assess delayed response and recurrence. Human TCRbeta sequencing covered scalp tissue and sorted CD4+ and CD8+ peripheral blood T cells from patchy and totalis/universalis alopecia areata patients and healthy controls. In both human patients and the C3H/HeJ mouse model, the study applied high-throughput TCRbeta sequencing to look at T cell clonal expansion in alopecia areata. Clonality in the scalp was compared among normal scalp (n=4), patchy alopecia areata scalp (n=8), and alopecia totalis/universalis scalp (n=8).

The study at large found these results: Shared TCR sequences between patients were less evident than in mice, which may be partly attributable to HLA diversity in the patient population. Lesional scalp, especially in alopecia totalis/universalis, showed higher clonality and more expanded CD8+ clones than normal scalp, suggesting antigenic drive. Scalp TCR repertoire analysis is complicated because resident alphabeta T cells in normal human skin are also sequenced, whereas mouse skin is dominated by gammadelta T cells.

Explained via the paper, the time point label denotes: baseline before oral tofacitinib. Lesional scalp punch biopsies and peripheral blood were collected from alopecia areata patients. PBMCs were separated by density centrifugation and stained for CD3, CD4 and CD8, after which CD4+ and CD8+ T cells were sorted on a FACSAria. To prepare the library, the immunoSEQ multiplex PCR assay was applied. RNA was extracted from all samples and reverse transcribed into cDNA as template for TCR sequencing. SuperScript III was used for first-strand cDNA synthesis, primed with a 2:1 mix of oligo-dT and random hexamers. Amplification bias was assessed with a synthetic immune receptor repertoire, and residual bias was removed computationally. In the paper's pipeline: After raw reads were preprocessed to remove errors, the CDR3 was defined following IMGT conventions as running from the conserved cysteine to phenylalanine. Clonality was calculated as 1 minus Shannon entropy normalized by log2 of the number of productive unique TCRs. Scalp TCRbeta sequences were cross-referenced with sorted blood CD4 and CD8 repertoires so that the CD4 or CD8 identity of scalp clones could be inferred. Entries here come from immuneACCESS through TCRdb and include only in-frame sequences with V and J called. Some clones fail to appear in such tables; in the studies checked, an unresolved V gene covers under half of the shortfall, and the cause of the remainder is unknown. That table supplies the V and J calls and clone size; D and trimming were determined from the DNA. The sample table shows approximately 150,000 clones, and about 66% are seen once. The ten biggest clones cover 9.5% to 12% of the sample.

CDR1 and CDR2 are read off the germline V gene (reference sequence) as SEHNR and FQNEAQ. Reading from cysteine to phenylalanine, the CDR3 counts 14 amino acids. The CDR3 DNA has 42 bases and is translated from base 1. Trimming costs V 5 bases and J 7 bases, and their ends lie 15 bases apart. Comments on this clone: No antigen is known for it. The record has no base qualities; no much larger clone is one base away.

The sequence links TRBV7-9 to TRBJ1-5; no D gene can be assigned with confidence. The receptor was derived from a human donor with alopecia areata. Sample: CD8+ T cells sorted from blood, taken at week 0. CDR3 region: CASSKGPIGQPQHF. In nucleotides, the sequence is TGTGCCAGCAGCAAGGGCCCTATTGGGCAGCCCCAGCATTTT.